Listed below are T cell receptor beta chains from one sample, sequenced in a study of shared clonotypes between healthy human individuals. The assay was immunoSEQ multiplex PCR, and TCRdb's table has in-frame clones only and misses some. The sample shows a few million clones, 90% to 95% of them seen only once. The specimen was naive CD4+ T cells from PBMCs. The receptor set was obtained from a man younger than 35 in good health. Some clones in this sample may be carry-over from other donors' samples. The CDR3 runs from the conserved cysteine through the conserved F or W. D genes are given only for firm matches. Clone size is shown for a subset of rows, as once, few, many or a class of expanded clone.

d_call	clone_size	v_call	j_call	cdr3_aa	cdr3_nt
NA	NA	TRBV2	TRBJ2-7	CASSRGTPSYEQYF	TGTGCCAGCAGCCGCGGGACACCTTCCTACGAGCAGTACTTC
NA	NA	TRBV5-1	TRBJ1-1	CASSGTTENTEAFF	TGCGCCAGCAGCGGAACGACAGAGAACACTGAAGCTTTCTTT
NA	NA	TRBV25-1	TRBJ2-6	CASSEAHGDVSGANVLTF	TGTGCCAGCAGTGAAGCCCACGGGGACGTCTCTGGGGCCAACGTCCTGACTTTC
TRBD2	NA	TRBV28	TRBJ2-1	CASTRLAGGSYNEQFF	TGTGCCAGCACCAGACTAGCGGGGGGCTCCTACAATGAGCAGTTCTTC
NA	NA	TRBV29-1	TRBJ2-7	CSVELTSYEQYF	TGCAGCGTTGAACTAACTTCCTACGAGCAGTACTTC
NA	NA	TRBV7-9	TRBJ1-3	CASSSTYAQSSGNTIYF	TGTGCCAGCAGCTCCACATATGCTCAAAGCTCTGGAAACACCATATATTTT
NA	NA	TRBV28	TRBJ2-7	CASKVLAYSEQYF	TGTGCCAGCAAGGTACTAGCCTATTCAGAGCAGTACTTC
TRBD1	few	TRBV7-3	TRBJ2-3	CASSFGQGGTQYF	TGTGCCAGCAGCTTCGGACAGGGAGGTACGCAGTATTTT
NA	NA	TRBV4-1	TRBJ2-6	CASSQILSSGANVLTF	TGCGCCAGCAGCCAAATATTGAGCTCTGGGGCCAACGTCCTGACTTTC
TRBD1	NA	TRBV6-1	TRBJ1-2	CASSLTGVGGYTF	TGTGCCAGCAGTTTAACAGGGGTCGGTGGCTACACCTTC
NA	NA	TRBV28	TRBJ1-2	CASNRQARTAYTF	TGTGCCAGCAACCGACAGGCCCGCACGGCGTACACCTTC
NA	few	TRBV7-9	TRBJ2-2	CASSFGPNTGELFF	TGTGCCAGCAGCTTCGGGCCAAACACCGGGGAGCTGTTTTTT
NA	NA	TRBV7-2	TRBJ2-7	CASSPPRREQYF	TGTGCCAGCAGCCCCCCCCGCCGCGAGCAGTACTTC
NA	NA	TRBV5-5	TRBJ1-1	CASSLGGPTEAFF	TGTGCCAGCAGCTTGGGAGGACCCACTGAAGCTTTCTTT
TRBD1	NA	TRBV28	TRBJ2-7	CASSWELGQNYEQYF	TGTGCCAGCAGTTGGGAACTGGGACAGAACTACGAGCAGTACTTC
TRBD2	NA	TRBV4-1	TRBJ2-4	CASSASGLAKNIQYF	TGCGCCAGCAGCGCTAGCGGTCTAGCCAAAAACATTCAGTACTTC
TRBD1	once	TRBV28	TRBJ2-7	CATRDRRSSYEQYF	TGTGCCACCCGGGACAGGCGTAGCTCCTACGAGCAGTACTTC
NA	NA	TRBV29-1	TRBJ2-3	CSAPPGVGGTDTQYF	TGCAGCGCCCCCCCGGGGGTAGGCGGCACAGATACGCAGTATTTT
NA	NA	TRBV6-1	TRBJ1-2	CASSDGGSRGQYGYTF	TGTGCCAGCAGTGATGGGGGTTCGAGGGGCCAATATGGCTACACCTTC
NA	NA	TRBV7-6	TRBJ2-3	CASKSGATDTQYF	TGTGCCAGCAAATCTGGAGCAACAGATACGCAGTATTTT
NA	NA	TRBV19	TRBJ2-7	CASSIDAGQHYEQYF	TGTGCCAGTAGTATAGACGCGGGACAGCACTACGAGCAGTACTTC
TRBD1	NA	TRBV7-2	TRBJ1-1	CASSSYWTGEDTEAFF	TGTGCCAGCAGCTCGTACTGGACAGGGGAGGACACTGAAGCTTTCTTT
NA	NA	TRBV6-5	TRBJ2-3	CASSYSGGVTDTQYF	TGTGCCAGCAGTTACTCTGGGGGAGTCACAGATACGCAGTATTTT
NA	NA	TRBV30	TRBJ2-5	CAWSLIGSRGDF	TGTGCCTGGAGCCTCATCGGGTCCCGGGGAGACTTC
TRBD2	NA	TRBV6-6	TRBJ2-1	CASSLAGTLVNEQFF	TGTGCCAGCAGTCTAGCGGGAACGTTGGTCAATGAGCAGTTCTTC
NA	NA	TRBV7-2	TRBJ2-1	CASSSIAVAYNEQFF	TGTGCCAGCAGCTCCATAGCGGTAGCCTACAATGAGCAGTTCTTC
NA	NA	TRBV6-6	TRBJ1-2	CASRLVNYGYTF	TGTGCCAGCAGGTTGGTGAACTATGGCTACACCTTC
NA	NA	TRBV5-1	TRBJ2-2	CASSSAAGPTATGELFF	TGCGCCAGCAGTTCGGCGGCGGGACCCACCGCCACCGGGGAGCTGTTTTTT
NA	NA	TRBV28	TRBJ2-7	CASSFSPTGYEQYF	TGTGCCAGCAGTTTTTCGCCGACAGGCTACGAGCAGTACTTC
NA	NA	TRBV10-3	TRBJ2-5	CAISEGSHGETQYF	TGTGCCATCAGTGAAGGTTCGCACGGGGAGACCCAGTACTTC
NA	NA	TRBV12-5	TRBJ2-3	CASATSTDTQYF	TGTGCTTCGGCTACTAGCACAGATACGCAGTATTTT
NA	once	TRBV4-1	TRBJ2-4	CASSQDVGADIQYF	TGCGCCAGCAGCCAAGATGTAGGGGCGGACATTCAGTACTTC
NA	NA	TRBV27	TRBJ1-1	CASSPRPDSRTEAFF	TGTGCCAGCAGTCCCCGCCCCGACAGTCGGACTGAAGCTTTCTTT
NA	few	TRBV30	TRBJ1-1	CAWGHVNTEAFF	TGTGCCTGGGGGCACGTGAACACTGAAGCTTTCTTT
NA	NA	TRBV6-5	TRBJ1-2	CASSYRPPTLTF	TGTGCCAGCAGTTATCGGCCTCCCACTCTGACCTTC
TRBD2	NA	TRBV5-1	TRBJ2-7	CASSLLRAGGSYEQYF	TGCGCCAGCAGCTTGTTGCGCGCGGGAGGTTCCTACGAGCAGTACTTC
NA	NA	TRBV28	TRBJ1-2	CASTGNYGYTF	TGTGCCAGCACAGGGAACTATGGCTACACCTTC
TRBD1	NA	TRBV25-1	TRBJ2-4	CASTTLTGGINIQYF	TGTGCCAGCACTACCCTTACAGGGGGCATCAACATTCAGTACTTC
TRBD2	few	TRBV9	TRBJ2-2	CASSVASAGGNTGELFF	TGTGCCAGCAGCGTAGCTTCGGCGGGAGGGAACACCGGGGAGCTGTTTTTT
TRBD1	NA	TRBV19	TRBJ1-2	CASSPGQGHYTF	TGTGCCAGTAGTCCGGGACAGGGGCACTACACCTTC
NA	NA	TRBV25-1	TRBJ1-4	CASLREGGHEKLFF	TGTGCCAGCCTAAGAGAGGGGGGCCATGAAAAACTGTTTTTT
NA	NA	TRBV4-3	TRBJ1-5	CASSQVYRTQPQHF	TGCGCCAGCAGCCAAGTTTACAGGACTCAGCCCCAGCATTTT
TRBD2	NA	TRBV29-1	TRBJ2-3	CSAGGRATDTQYF	TGCTCCGCGGGGGGTAGGGCCACAGATACGCAGTATTTT
NA	NA	TRBV19	TRBJ1-5	CASSPSGSDNQPQHF	TGTGCCAGTAGCCCCTCAGGGTCGGACAATCAGCCCCAGCATTTT
TRBD1	NA	TRBV7-8	TRBJ2-6	CASSLIGTARHLGANVLTF	TGTGCCAGCAGCTTAATCGGGACAGCTCGTCACCTTGGGGCCAACGTCCTGACTTTC
NA	NA	TRBV7-9	TRBJ1-1	CASSSPPHMNTEAFF	TGTGCCAGCAGCTCCCCACCCCATATGAACACTGAAGCTTTCTTT
NA	NA	TRBV28	TRBJ2-2	CASTSSGAGELFF	TGTGCCAGCACATCCTCAGGTGCCGGGGAGCTGTTTTTT
NA	NA	TRBV28	TRBJ1-3	CASSFKGFSGNTIYF	TGTGCCAGCAGTTTTAAGGGGTTCTCTGGAAACACCATATATTTT
NA	NA	TRBV9	TRBJ2-2	CASSVRAANTGELFF	TGTGCCAGCAGCGTACGAGCAGCGAACACCGGGGAGCTGTTTTTT
NA	NA	TRBV9	TRBJ2-7	CASSVEGRVEQYF	TGTGCCAGCAGCGTAGAGGGACGAGTCGAGCAGTACTTC
TRBD1	NA	TRBV6-5	TRBJ1-1	CASSFRQGRTEAFF	TGTGCCAGCAGTTTCCGACAGGGAAGGACTGAAGCTTTCTTT
NA	NA	TRBV7-9	TRBJ2-3	CASSSLTDTQYF	TGTGCCAGCAGTTCCTTAACAGATACGCAGTATTTT
NA	NA	TRBV9	TRBJ2-3	CASSVGNSGNTDTQYF	TGTGCCAGCAGCGTAGGTAATAGCGGCAACACAGATACGCAGTATTTT
NA	NA	TRBV28	TRBJ1-4	CASSLGGQDEKLFF	TGTGCCAGCAGTTTGGGGGGGCAAGATGAAAAACTGTTTTTT
NA	NA	TRBV18	TRBJ2-3	CASSREAGPPADTQYF	TGTGCCAGCTCACGGGAAGCGGGCCCGCCCGCAGATACGCAGTATTTT
NA	NA	TRBV6-6	TRBJ1-1	CASITGSNTEAFF	TGTGCCAGCATCACAGGCTCGAACACTGAAGCTTTCTTT
NA	few	TRBV5-1	TRBJ2-3	CASSSTDTQYF	TGCGCCAGCAGCAGCACAGATACGCAGTATTTT
TRBD2	NA	TRBV9	TRBJ2-3	CASSVGLAGAQDTQYF	TGTGCCAGCAGCGTAGGGCTAGCGGGAGCCCAAGATACGCAGTATTTT
TRBD2	NA	TRBV5-1	TRBJ2-3	CASSLGASGTSTDTQYF	TGCGCCAGCAGCTTGGGTGCTAGCGGGACCTCCACAGATACGCAGTATTTT
NA	NA	TRBV7-2	TRBJ2-1	CASTPGLIYNEQFF	TGTGCCAGCACCCCAGGACTCATATACAATGAGCAGTTCTTC